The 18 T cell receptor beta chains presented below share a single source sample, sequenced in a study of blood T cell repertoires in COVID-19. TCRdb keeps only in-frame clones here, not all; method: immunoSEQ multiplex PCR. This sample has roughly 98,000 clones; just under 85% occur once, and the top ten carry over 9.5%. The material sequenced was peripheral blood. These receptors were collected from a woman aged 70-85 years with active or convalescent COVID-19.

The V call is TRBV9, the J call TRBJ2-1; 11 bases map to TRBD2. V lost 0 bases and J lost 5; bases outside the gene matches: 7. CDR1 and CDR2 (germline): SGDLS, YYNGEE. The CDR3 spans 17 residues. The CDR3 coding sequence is TGTGCCAGCAGCGTAGTGGGGACTAGCGGCCCGGACAATGAGCAGTTCTTC. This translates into CASSVVGTSGPDNEQFF.

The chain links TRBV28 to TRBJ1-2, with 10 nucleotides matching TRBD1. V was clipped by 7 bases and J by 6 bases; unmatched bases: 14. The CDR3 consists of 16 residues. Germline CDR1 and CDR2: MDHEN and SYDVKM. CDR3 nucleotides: TGTGCCAGCATTCAGTCCGGGACAGGGGCGTTAGATGGCTACACCTTC. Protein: CASIQSGTGALDGYTF.

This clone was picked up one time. The CDR3 loop reads CASSSLGTVTFRELFF. The CDR3 coding sequence is TGCGCCAGCAGCTCCCTCGGGACAGTGACTTTCCGGGAGCTGTTTTTT. This rearrangement joins TRBV5-1 to TRBJ2-2, with 7 positions matching TRBD1. J gave up 9 bases and V 3 bases, and 14 bases lay outside the gene matches. This CDR3 is built from 16 residues. The germline CDR1 and CDR2 sequences are SGHRS and YFSETQ. Complete variable domain (other parts from reference TRBV5-1 and TRBJ2-2): KAGVTQTPRYLIKTRGQQVTLSCSPISGHRSVSWYQQTPGQGLQFLFEYFSETQRNKGNFPGRFSGRQFSNSRSEMNVSTLELGDSALYLCASSSLGTVTFRELFFGEGSRLTVL.

The DNA of the CDR3 is TGCAGCGTTACCTACGGACAGGAAGCTTTCTTT. Protein sequence: CSVTYGQEAFF. J is TRBJ1-1 and V is TRBV29-1, with D possibly being TRBD1 (6 bases). Germline lookup yields CDR1 SQVTM and CDR2 ANQGSEA. V lost 5 bases, J lost 8 bases, and 12 bases lay in between. The CDR3 covers 11 residues.

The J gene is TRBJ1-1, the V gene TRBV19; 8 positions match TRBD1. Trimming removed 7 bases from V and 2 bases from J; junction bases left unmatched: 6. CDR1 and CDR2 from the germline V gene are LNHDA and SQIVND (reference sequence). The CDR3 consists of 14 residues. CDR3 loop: CASISGGLNTEAFF. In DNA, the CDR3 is TGTGCCAGTATTTCAGGGGGCCTAAACACTGAAGCTTTCTTT.

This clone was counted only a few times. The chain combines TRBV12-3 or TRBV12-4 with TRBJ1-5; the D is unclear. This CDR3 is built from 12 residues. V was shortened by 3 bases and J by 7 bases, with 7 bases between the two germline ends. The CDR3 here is CASSFPRQPQHF. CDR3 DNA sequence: TGTGCCAGCAGTTTCCCTCGGCAGCCCCAGCATTTT.

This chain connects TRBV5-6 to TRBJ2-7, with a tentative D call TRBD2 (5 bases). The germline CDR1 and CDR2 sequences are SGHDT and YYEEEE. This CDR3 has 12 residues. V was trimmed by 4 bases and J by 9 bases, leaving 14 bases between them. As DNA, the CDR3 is TGTGCCAGCAGCCTGGGTGGCCGGGGGCAGTACTTC. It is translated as CASSLGGRGQYF.

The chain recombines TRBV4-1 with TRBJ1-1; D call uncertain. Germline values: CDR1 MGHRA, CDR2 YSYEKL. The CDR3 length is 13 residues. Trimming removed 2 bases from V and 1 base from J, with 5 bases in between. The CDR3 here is CASSQSKNTEAFF. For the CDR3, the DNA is TGCGCCAGCAGCCAATCCAAGAACACTGAAGCTTTCTTT.

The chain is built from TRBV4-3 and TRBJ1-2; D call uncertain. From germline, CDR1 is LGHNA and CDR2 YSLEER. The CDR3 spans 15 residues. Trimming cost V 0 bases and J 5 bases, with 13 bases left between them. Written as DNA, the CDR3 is TGCGCCAGCAGCCAAGATCACGAGGAAAGGTATGGCTACACCTTC. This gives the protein CASSQDHEERYGYTF.

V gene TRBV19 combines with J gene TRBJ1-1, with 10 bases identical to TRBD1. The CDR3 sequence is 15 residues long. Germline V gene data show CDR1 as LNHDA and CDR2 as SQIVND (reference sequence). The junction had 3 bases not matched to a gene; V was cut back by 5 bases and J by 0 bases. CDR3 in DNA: TGTGCCAGTAGTGCGGGACAGGGGATGAACACTGAAGCTTTCTTT. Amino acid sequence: CASSAGQGMNTEAFF.

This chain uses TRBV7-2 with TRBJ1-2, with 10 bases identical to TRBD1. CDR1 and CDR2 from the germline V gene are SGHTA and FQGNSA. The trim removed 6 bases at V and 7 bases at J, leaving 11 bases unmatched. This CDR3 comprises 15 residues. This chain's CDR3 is CASSSGQGRGFGYTF. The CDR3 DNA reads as TGTGCCAGCAGTTCGGGACAGGGGAGAGGATTTGGCTACACCTTC.

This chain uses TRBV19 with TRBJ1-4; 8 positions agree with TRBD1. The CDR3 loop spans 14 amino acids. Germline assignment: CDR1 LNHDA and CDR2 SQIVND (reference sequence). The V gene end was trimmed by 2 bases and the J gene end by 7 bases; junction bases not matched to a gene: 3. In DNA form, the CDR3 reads TGTGCCAGTAGTATAACCGGGACAGGTGAAAAACTGTTTTTT. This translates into CASSITGTGEKLFF.

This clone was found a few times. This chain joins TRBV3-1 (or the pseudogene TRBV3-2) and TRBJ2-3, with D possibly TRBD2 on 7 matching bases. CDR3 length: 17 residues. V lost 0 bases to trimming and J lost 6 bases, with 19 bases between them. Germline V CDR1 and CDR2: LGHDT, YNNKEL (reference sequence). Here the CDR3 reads CASSQELAGGLPDTQYF. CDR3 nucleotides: TGTGCCAGCAGCCAAGAACTGGCCGGGGGGCTGCCGGATACGCAGTATTTT.

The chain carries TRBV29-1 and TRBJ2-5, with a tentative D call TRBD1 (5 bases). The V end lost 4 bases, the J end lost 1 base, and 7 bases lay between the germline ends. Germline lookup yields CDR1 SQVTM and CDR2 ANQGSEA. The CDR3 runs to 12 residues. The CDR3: CSVARGQETQYF. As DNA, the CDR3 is TGCAGCGTTGCTAGGGGCCAAGAGACCCAGTACTTC.

The DNA for the CDR3 is TGCAGCGCTAAACAGACTATGAACACTGAAGCTTTCTTT. It is translated as CSAKQTMNTEAFF. The chain links TRBV29-1 to TRBJ1-1; the D is unclear. The CDR3 consists of 13 residues. Trimming took off 7 bases at V and 0 bases at J, with 12 bases between the two ends. In germline, CDR1 is SQVTM, CDR2 ANQGSEA.

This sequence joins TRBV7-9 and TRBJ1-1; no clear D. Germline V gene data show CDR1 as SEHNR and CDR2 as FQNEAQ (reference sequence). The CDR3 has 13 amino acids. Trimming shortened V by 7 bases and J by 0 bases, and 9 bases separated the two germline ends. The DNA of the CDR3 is TGTGCCAGCACCCTTACGGTGAACACTGAAGCTTTCTTT. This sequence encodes CASTLTVNTEAFF.

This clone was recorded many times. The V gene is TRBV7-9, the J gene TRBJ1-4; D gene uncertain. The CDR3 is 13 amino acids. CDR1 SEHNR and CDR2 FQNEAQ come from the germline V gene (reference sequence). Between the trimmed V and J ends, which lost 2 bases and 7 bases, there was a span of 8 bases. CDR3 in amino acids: CASSLLGSEKLFF. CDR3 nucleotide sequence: TGTGCCAGCAGCTTACTGGGGAGTGAAAAACTGTTTTTT.

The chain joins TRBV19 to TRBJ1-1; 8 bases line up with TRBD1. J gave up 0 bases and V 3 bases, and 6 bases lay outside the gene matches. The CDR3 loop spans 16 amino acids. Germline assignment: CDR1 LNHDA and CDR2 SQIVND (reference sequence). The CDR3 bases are TGTGCCAGTAGTATCGGGACAGGTAGGATGAACACTGAAGCTTTCTTT. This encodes CASSIGTGRMNTEAFF.